These 25 T cell receptor beta chains came from one sample sequenced in a study of blood T cells in healthy people across ages. Alongside a J-beta primer mix, a sample-barcoded 5' primer served in a second PCR lasting 7 to 11 cycles. TCRdb redid the calling of the 5' RACE reads with MiXCR, one entry per CDR3 protein. The table lists 850,000 to 1,000,000 distinct CDR3 sequences, roughly 52% of them singletons. Sequences were obtained from blood. These receptors came from a man under 40 in good health.

The rearrangement joins TRBV5-1 to TRBJ1-1; weak D call: TRBD1 (5 bases). V lost 5 bases, J lost 4 bases, and 9 bases lay in between. The CDR3 totals 12 residues. In germline, CDR1 is SGHRS, CDR2 YFSETQ. The DNA for the CDR3 is TGCGCCAGCAGGGGGGAAATCACTGAAGCTTTCTTT. Protein sequence: CASRGEITEAFF.

The chain uses TRBV15 and TRBJ1-2, with TRBD1 matching over 8 bases. The germline V gene encodes CDR1 LNHNV and CDR2 YYDKDF (reference sequence). The CDR3 length is 13 residues. Trimming took 8 bases from V and 0 from J; bases not matched to a gene: 2. This CDR3 is CATGTGSNYGYTF. For the CDR3, the DNA is TGTGCCACCGGGACAGGTTCTAACTATGGCTACACCTTC.

The J gene is TRBJ2-3, the V gene TRBV5-1; D possibly corresponds to TRBD1 (7 bases). Germline CDR1 is SGHRS and CDR2 is YFSETQ. CDR3 length: 14 residues. The V end lost 6 bases, the J end lost 4 bases, and 15 bases lay between the germline ends. In DNA form, the CDR3 reads TGCGCCAGCACCACAGGGGAGGCGGCAGATACGCAGTATTTT. It yields the protein CASTTGEAADTQYF.

The chain links TRBV5-1 to TRBJ1-2; TRBD1 agrees at 9 bases. This CDR3 region has 14 residues. The ends lost 4 bases at V and 2 bases at J; junction bases unmatched: 3. Germline-derived CDR1 and CDR2 are SGHRS and YFSETQ. The CDR3, as DNA: TGCGCCAGCAGCACGGGACAGGGCAACTATGGCTACACCTTC. It yields the protein CASSTGQGNYGYTF.

The V call is TRBV4-2, the J call TRBJ2-7, with 12 bases fitting TRBD1. Germline CDR1 reads LGHNA; CDR2 reads YNFKEQ. Unmatched junction bases numbered 3, after V lost 4 bases and J lost 5 bases. The CDR3 extends over 14 amino acids. The CDR3: CASSLGQGAHEQYF. The CDR3 bases are TGTGCCAGCAGCCTGGGACAGGGGGCACACGAGCAGTACTTC.

Only a few counts were recorded for this clonotype. The chain combines TRBV4-1 with TRBJ1-1; the D gene is possibly TRBD1 (5 bases). Trimming stripped 0 bases from V and 1 base from J, with 9 bases between. The CDR3 runs to 15 residues. Germline CDR1 reads MGHRA; CDR2 reads YSYEKL. CDR3 bases: TGCGCCAGCAGCCAAGATCCAGGGACGAACACTGAAGCTTTCTTT. It specifies CASSQDPGTNTEAFF.

This rearrangement joins TRBV7-9 to TRBJ2-4; possibly TRBD1 for D (5 bases). Trimming took off 2 bases at V and 13 bases at J, with 18 bases between the two ends. This CDR3 region has 14 residues. Germline loops: CDR1 SEHNR, CDR2 FQNEAQ (reference sequence). The CDR3 DNA is TGTGCCAGCAGCTTATCCGACAGTCTTATAGAGCAGTACTTC. Translating it yields CASSLSDSLIEQYF.

The chain links TRBV4-2 to TRBJ1-6, with D unresolved. Germline CDR1 LGHNA, CDR2 YNFKEQ. The CDR3 loop spans 14 amino acids. The germline V and J ends were trimmed by 2 bases and 4 bases, with 6 bases remaining between them. The CDR3 nucleotides read TGTGCCAGCAGCCAACCGGAATATAATTCACCCCTCCACTTT. Translating gives CASSQPEYNSPLHF.

Note on this clonotype: This may be a read error: a much more frequent sequence differs by one nucleotide. The rearrangement joins TRBV7-2 to TRBJ2-5; 8 nucleotides match TRBD1. CDR1 SGHTA and CDR2 FQGNSA come from the germline V gene. The CDR3 is 13 residues long. The J segment lost 5 bases and the V segment lost 3 bases, leaving 2 bases of the junction unmatched. The CDR3, as DNA: TGTGCCAGCAGCTTTAACAGGGGGGAGACCCAGTACTTC. Residues: CASSFNRGETQYF.

This clonotype has a handful of counts. The rearrangement links TRBV4-2 to TRBJ2-1; 7 positions match TRBD2. The CDR3 has 15 residues. Trimming cost V 5 bases and J 0 bases; bases outside gene matches: 4. Germline V CDR1 and CDR2: LGHNA, YNFKEQ. The CDR3 DNA follows: TGTGCCAGCAGCTCACCTAGCGGCTCCTACAATGAGCAGTTCTTC. Translated: CASSSPSGSYNEQFF.

The rearrangement joins TRBV15 to TRBJ2-3; a possible D gene is TRBD1 (5 bases). The CDR3 is made up of 13 amino acids. The V end was cut by 1 base, the J end by 4 bases, with 6 bases between. CDR1 and CDR2 from the germline V gene are LNHNV and YYDKDF (reference sequence). The CDR3 is CATSRVGPDTQYF. The CDR3 bases are TGTGCCACCAGCAGAGTGGGGCCAGATACGCAGTATTTT.

The chain links TRBV29-1 to TRBJ1-4; the D is unclear. The V and J ends lost 4 bases and 4 bases respectively, with 10 bases between them. Germline lookup yields CDR1 SQVTM and CDR2 ANQGSEA. This CDR3 contains 13 residues. The DNA for the CDR3 is TGCAGCGTTGCCGGCAGACTTAATGAAAAACTGTTTTTT. This encodes CSVAGRLNEKLFF.

CDR3 DNA: TGTGCCAGCAGTATCCCCGGGACAGGGGTCTACGAGCAGTACTTC. Its protein product is CASSIPGTGVYEQYF. The V call is TRBV6-5, the J call TRBJ2-7, with TRBD1 matching 10 bases. The V and J ends lost 5 bases and 3 bases, in that order; junction bases with no gene match: 7. Germline CDR1 reads MNHEY; CDR2 reads SVGAGI. The CDR3 runs 15 residues.

This clonotype was observed a handful of times. The gene calls are TRBV4-1 and TRBJ1-1; 10 bases fit TRBD1. Germline trimming cut 4 bases from V and 7 bases from J; bases unmatched to any gene: 9. Germline V gives CDR1 MGHRA, CDR2 YSYEKL. This CDR3 region has 15 residues. The CDR3, as DNA: TGCGCCAGCAGCCCAGGGGACAGGGGACTTGTTGAAGCTTTCTTT. This sequence encodes CASSPGDRGLVEAFF.

This clonotype was seen more than once but under ten times. V and J are TRBV7-2 and TRBJ1-2, with 10 bases matching TRBD1. Germline V gives CDR1 SGHTA, CDR2 FQGNSA. The CDR3 runs to 17 residues. V lost 4 bases, J lost 3 bases, and 11 bases stayed unmatched. CDR3 sequence reads: CASSSRDRGIFDYGYTF. CDR3 sequence (DNA): TGTGCCAGCAGCTCCCGGGACAGGGGTATTTTCGACTATGGCTACACCTTC.

The chain has TRBV7-9 and TRBJ2-1; 9 nucleotides align to TRBD1. Germline CDR1 reads SEHNR; CDR2 reads FQNEAQ (reference sequence). This CDR3 region has 15 residues. V trimming: 1 base; J trimming: 7 bases; junction bases outside the gene matches: 5. CDR3 DNA: TGTGCCAGCAGCTTAGTCACCGGGACAGGGAATGAGCAGTTCTTC. This codes for CASSLVTGTGNEQFF.

Concerning this clonotype itself: This clone may be a read error of a much larger clone one base away. The chain joins TRBV5-1 to TRBJ2-1; D perhaps matches TRBD2 (6 bases). The germline V gene encodes CDR1 SGHRS and CDR2 YFSETQ. The CDR3 is made up of 16 amino acids. Trimming took off 0 bases at V and 5 bases at J, with 15 bases between the two ends. The CDR3 is CASSLVLGTHNNEQFF. The CDR3 DNA sequence: TGCGCCAGCAGCTTGGTCCTCGGGACTCACAACAATGAGCAGTTCTTC.

V gene TRBV6-5 combines with J gene TRBJ2-1, with 8 bases identical to TRBD1. J lost 9 bases, V lost 5 bases, and 6 bases had no gene match. The CDR3 covers 13 residues. CDR1 is MNHEY and CDR2 is SVGAGI in the germline V gene. In nucleotides, the CDR3 is TGTGCCAGCAGTAGACAGGGGAAGGGTGAGCAGTTCTTC. It translates to CASSRQGKGEQFF.

This clonotype turned up a few times. This rearrangement joins TRBV12-3 or TRBV12-4 to TRBJ1-2, with D uncertain. The CDR3 runs to 15 residues. V was cut by 5 bases and J by 4 bases, with 17 bases left in between. The CDR3 coding sequence is TGTGCCAGCAGTCCCGTCGGAGGTGGAGGCTATGGCTACACCTTC. Translation gives CASSPVGGGGYGYTF.

The chain couples TRBV28 to TRBJ2-2; D remains unclear. The length of the CDR3 is 15 residues. Trimming took off 5 bases at V and 8 bases at J, with 18 bases between the two ends. The V gene's germline CDR1 is MDHEN and CDR2 SYDVKM. CDR3 sequence (DNA): TGTGCCAGCAGTCAACCCTCTCCCGGCGCGGGGGAGCTGTTTTTT. Protein product: CASSQPSPGAGELFF.

This rearrangement joins TRBV7-2 to TRBJ2-3; no reliable D call. Trimming left V 5 bases short and J 3 bases short, with 15 bases between. Germline loops: CDR1 SGHTA, CDR2 FQGNSA. The CDR3 contains 15 residues. CDR3 protein: CASSPAPAATDTQYF. Written as DNA, the CDR3 is TGTGCCAGCAGCCCCGCCCCGGCAGCAACAGATACGCAGTATTTT.

V gene TRBV2 combines with J gene TRBJ2-2, with a tentative D call TRBD1 (5 bases). The CDR3 loop spans 16 amino acids. The germline V gene has CDR1 SNHLY and CDR2 FYNNEI. V was pared by 2 bases and J by 4 bases, with 14 bases between. CDR3 nucleotide sequence: TGTGCCAGCAGTGAAAGGGGAAATAAAGGCACCGGGGAGCTGTTTTTT. Translating gives CASSERGNKGTGELFF.

This chain joins TRBV7-2 and TRBJ1-4; D is unresolved. V was clipped by 2 bases and J by 3 bases, with 7 bases between them. In germline, CDR1 is SGHTA, CDR2 FQGNSA. CDR3 length: 14 amino acids. The DNA of the CDR3 is TGTGCCAGCAGCTTAAACCCTTCTAATGAAAAACTGTTTTTT. Translation: CASSLNPSNEKLFF. The variable domain in full, completed from reference TRBV7-2 and TRBJ1-4, reads GAGVSQSPSNKVTEKGKDVELRCDPISGHTALYWYRQSLGQGLEFLIYFQGNSAPDKSGLPSDRFSAERTGGSVSTLTIQRTQQEDSAVYLCASSLNPSNEKLFFGSGTQLSVL.

The sample holds a few counts of this clonotype. V is TRBV29-1 and J is TRBJ2-5, with 9 positions matching TRBD1. J lost 5 bases, V lost 6 bases, and 10 bases had no gene match. The CDR3 extends over 14 amino acids. CDR1 is SQVTM and CDR2 is ANQGSEA in the germline V gene. CDR3 in amino acids: CSVQAGTGRETQYF. The CDR3 DNA sequence: TGCAGCGTCCAGGCGGGGACAGGGCGCGAGACCCAGTACTTC.

The CDR3 DNA reads as TGCAGTGCTAGTTGGAGCGGGAGGGCCGATGAGCAGTTCTTC. The encoded protein is CSASWSGRADEQFF. V is TRBV20-1 and J is TRBJ2-1; TRBD2 matches at 10 bases. CDR1 is DFQATT and CDR2 is SNEGSKA in the germline V gene (reference sequence). After removal of 3 bases from V and 8 bases from J, the junction contained 7 bases not matched to a gene. CDR3 length: 14 residues.